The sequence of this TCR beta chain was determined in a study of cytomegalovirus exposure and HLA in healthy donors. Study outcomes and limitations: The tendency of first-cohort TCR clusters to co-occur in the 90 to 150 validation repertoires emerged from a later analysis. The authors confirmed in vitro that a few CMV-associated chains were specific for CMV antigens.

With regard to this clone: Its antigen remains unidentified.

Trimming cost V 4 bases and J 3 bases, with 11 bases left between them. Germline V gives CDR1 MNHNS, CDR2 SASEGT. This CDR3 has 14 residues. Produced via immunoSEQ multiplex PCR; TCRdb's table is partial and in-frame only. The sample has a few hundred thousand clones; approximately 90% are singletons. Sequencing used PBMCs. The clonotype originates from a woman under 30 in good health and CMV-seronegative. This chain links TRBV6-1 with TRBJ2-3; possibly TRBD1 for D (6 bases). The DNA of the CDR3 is TGTGCCAGCAGTGTACAGGGTAAGACAGATACGCAGTATTTT. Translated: CASSVQGKTDTQYF.